The T cell receptor (beta chain) under discussion was sequenced for a study of low-dose radiotherapy and immunotherapy resistance in tumors (dated by TCRdb to the early 2020s). Context from the whole study: Cohort 1 received 0.5 Gy per fraction every 2 weeks, with a prescribed total PTV dose of 6.5 Gy. For Cohort 2, the dose was 1 Gy per fraction given every two weeks, adding up to 13 Gy in total across 26 weeks. Nivolumab was administered intravenously as a 240 mg flat dose every two weeks, and ipilimumab was administered intravenously at 1 mg/kg every six weeks. Every two weeks, patients got intravenous cyclophosphamide at 200 mg/m2, given one day ahead of each radiation and immunotherapy administration. Patients took aspirin 300 mg orally once daily for four cycles, starting on cycle 1 day 1. Trial participants were not randomized into treatment groups. Eight patients were included in the translational analysis, namely three from the first dose cohort plus the first five from the second dose cohort.

Concerning this clonotype itself: Its antigen is currently not known. Base qualities are not provided; no much larger clone lies one nucleotide away.

From cysteine to phenylalanine, the CDR3 is 14 amino acids long. The entry retains the CDR3 DNA only, 42 bases that are in frame from base 1. Per the germline V gene, SGHRS is the CDR1 and YFSETQ is the CDR2. At the junction V is shortened by 2 bases and J by 5 bases, with 13 bases in between. The donors came from RACIN, which was a single-arm phase I dose-escalation trial that paired nivolumab and ipilimumab with aspirin, low-dose cyclophosphamide and low-dose radiotherapy. To be eligible, a patient needed to have an advanced solid tumor that was TIL-negative. Superscript III and a set of TRAV- and TRBV-specific primers were used to synthesize first-strand cDNA, so that both TCRalpha and TCRbeta chains were covered. TCRs were amplified with Phusion for approximately 20 PCR cycles using a constant-region primer together with the adapter attached to the V primers. Isolated mRNA was amplified with the MessageAmp II aRNA Amplification Kit, using a roughly 15-hour in vitro transcription at 37°C. mRNA for TCR sequencing was isolated with the Dynabeads mRNA DIRECT Purification Kit. A second roughly 24-cycle Phusion PCR added indexed Illumina adapters, and products were purified with AMPure XP beads. Under the source paper's analysis protocol: Using custom Perl scripts, TCR sequences encoding the same protein were pooled, out-of-frame sequences were removed, and the abundance of each clonotype was computed. Any TCR sequence supported by only a single read was excluded from analysis. The metrics used to describe the repertoires included Shannon entropy, Gini index, clonality, richness, and the frequency of TCRs shared between repertoires. The public reads were reanalyzed by TCRdb: fastp trimming at Q25, MiXCR alignment, in-frame beta chains only. Each entry merges the rows of one CDR3 protein and shows their most common DNA and genes. TCRdb assigned the V and J calls; the authors' analysis was not used. The table for this sample lists fewer than 20,000 distinct CDR3 sequences; around two thirds of them were counted only once. The ten largest clonotypes hold over 10% of the sample.

Here the chain combines TRBV5-1 and TRBJ1-1; no D gene is confidently identified. This TCR came from a human donor with advanced metastatic prostate, ovarian, gallbladder or colorectal cancer (not recorded which). This table probably holds off-target reads from a library built for another chain. The nucleotide sequence is given as TGCGCCAGCAGCTTATCTTCGGGAGAGACTGAAGCTTTCTTT. The translation is CASSLSSGETEAFF. Where the CDR3 stops, the reference TRBV5-1 and TRBJ1-1 genes take over; the full variable domain is KAGVTQTPRYLIKTRGQQVTLSCSPISGHRSVSWYQQTPGQGLQFLFEYFSETQRNKGNFPGRFSGRQFSNSRSEMNVSTLELGDSALYLCASSLSSGETEAFFGQGTRLTVV.